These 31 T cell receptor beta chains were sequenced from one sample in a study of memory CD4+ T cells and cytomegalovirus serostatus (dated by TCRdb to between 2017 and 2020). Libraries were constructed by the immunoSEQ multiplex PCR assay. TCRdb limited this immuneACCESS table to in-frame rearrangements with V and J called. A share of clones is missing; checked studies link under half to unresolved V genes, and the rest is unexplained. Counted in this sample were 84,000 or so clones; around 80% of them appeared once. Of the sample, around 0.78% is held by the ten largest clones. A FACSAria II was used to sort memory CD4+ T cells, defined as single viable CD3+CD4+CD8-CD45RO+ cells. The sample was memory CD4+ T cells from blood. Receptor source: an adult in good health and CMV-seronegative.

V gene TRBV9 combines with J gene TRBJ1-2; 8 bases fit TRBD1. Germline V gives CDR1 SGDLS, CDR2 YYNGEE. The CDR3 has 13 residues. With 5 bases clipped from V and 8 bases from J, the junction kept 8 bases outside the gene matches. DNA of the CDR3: TGTGCCAGCAGGGATGGACAGGGAGGAGGCTACACCTTC. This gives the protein CASRDGQGGGYTF.

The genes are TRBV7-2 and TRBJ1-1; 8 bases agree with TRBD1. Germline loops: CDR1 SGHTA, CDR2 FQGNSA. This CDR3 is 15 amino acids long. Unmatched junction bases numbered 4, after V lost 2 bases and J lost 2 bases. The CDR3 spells CASSLLGQGNTEAFF. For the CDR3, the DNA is TGTGCCAGCAGCTTATTAGGACAGGGAAACACTGAAGCTTTCTTT.

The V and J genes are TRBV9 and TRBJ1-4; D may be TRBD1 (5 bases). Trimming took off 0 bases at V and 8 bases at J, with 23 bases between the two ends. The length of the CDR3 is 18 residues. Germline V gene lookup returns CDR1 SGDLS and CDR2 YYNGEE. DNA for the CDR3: TGTGCCAGCAGCGTAGGTCCCCTTGCCAGGGCCCTAGGAGAAAAACTGTTTTTT. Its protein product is CASSVGPLARALGEKLFF.

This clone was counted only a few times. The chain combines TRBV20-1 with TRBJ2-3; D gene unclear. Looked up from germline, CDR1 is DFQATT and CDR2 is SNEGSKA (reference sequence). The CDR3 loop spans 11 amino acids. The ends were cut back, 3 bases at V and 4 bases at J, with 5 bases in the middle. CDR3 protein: CSASLADTQYF. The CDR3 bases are TGCAGTGCTAGTCTCGCAGATACGCAGTATTTT.

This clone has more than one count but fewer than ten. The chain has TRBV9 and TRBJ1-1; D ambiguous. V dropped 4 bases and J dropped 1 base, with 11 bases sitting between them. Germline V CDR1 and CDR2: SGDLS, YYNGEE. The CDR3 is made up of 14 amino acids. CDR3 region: CASSPNWGNTEAFF. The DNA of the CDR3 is TGTGCCAGCAGCCCAAATTGGGGGAACACTGAAGCTTTCTTT.

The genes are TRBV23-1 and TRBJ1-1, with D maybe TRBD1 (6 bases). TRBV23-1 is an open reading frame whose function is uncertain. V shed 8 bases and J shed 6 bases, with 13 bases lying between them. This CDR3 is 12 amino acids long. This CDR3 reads CASARRGAEAFF. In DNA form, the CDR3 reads TGCGCCAGCGCTCGGAGGGGGGCTGAAGCTTTCTTT.

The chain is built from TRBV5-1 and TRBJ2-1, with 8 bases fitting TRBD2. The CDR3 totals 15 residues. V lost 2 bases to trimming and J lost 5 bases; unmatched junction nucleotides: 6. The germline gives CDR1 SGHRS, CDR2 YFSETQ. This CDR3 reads CASSFGAGGNNEQFF. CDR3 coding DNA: TGCGCCAGCAGCTTTGGTGCGGGGGGTAACAATGAGCAGTTCTTC.

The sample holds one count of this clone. The CDR3 DNA follows: TGCAGCCCAGCGCAGACCTACGAGCAGTACTTC. As protein: CSPAQTYEQYF. The J gene is TRBJ2-7, the V gene TRBV29-1; D remains ambiguous. Germline CDR1 SQVTM, CDR2 ANQGSEA. The CDR3 is 11 amino acids. Trimming removed 8 bases from V and 2 bases from J, with 10 bases in between.

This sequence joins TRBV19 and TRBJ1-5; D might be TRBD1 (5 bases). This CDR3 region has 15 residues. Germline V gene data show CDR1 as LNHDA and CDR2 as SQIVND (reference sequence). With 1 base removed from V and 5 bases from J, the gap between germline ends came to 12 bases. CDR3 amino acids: CASSIAPPTDQPQHF. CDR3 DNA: TGTGCCAGTAGTATAGCCCCCCCGACAGATCAGCCCCAGCATTTT.

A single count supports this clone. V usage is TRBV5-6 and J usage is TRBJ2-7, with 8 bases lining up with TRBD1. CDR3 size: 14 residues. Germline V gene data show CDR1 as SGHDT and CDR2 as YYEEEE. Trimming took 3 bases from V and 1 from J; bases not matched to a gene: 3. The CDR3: CASSSWTGSYEQYF. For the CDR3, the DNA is TGTGCCAGCAGCTCCTGGACAGGGTCCTACGAGCAGTACTTC.

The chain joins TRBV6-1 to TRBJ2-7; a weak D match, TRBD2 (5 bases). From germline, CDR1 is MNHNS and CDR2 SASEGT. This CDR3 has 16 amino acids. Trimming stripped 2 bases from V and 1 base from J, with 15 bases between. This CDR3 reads CASSELRTSDSYEQYF. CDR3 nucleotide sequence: TGTGCCAGCAGTGAACTCAGGACTTCGGATTCCTACGAGCAGTACTTC.

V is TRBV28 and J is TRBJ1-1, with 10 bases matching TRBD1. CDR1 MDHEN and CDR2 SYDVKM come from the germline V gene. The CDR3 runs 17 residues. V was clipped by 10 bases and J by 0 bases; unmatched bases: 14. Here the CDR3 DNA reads TGTGCCACCACGACAGGGGGCGCCGGTACTATGAACACTGAAGCTTTCTTT. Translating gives CATTTGGAGTMNTEAFF.

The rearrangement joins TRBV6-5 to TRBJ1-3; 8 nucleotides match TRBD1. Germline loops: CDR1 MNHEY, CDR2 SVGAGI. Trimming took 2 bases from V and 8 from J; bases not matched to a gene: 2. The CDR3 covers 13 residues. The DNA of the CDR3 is TGTGCCAGCAGTTACGACAGGGGCGACACCATATATTTT. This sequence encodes CASSYDRGDTIYF.

The CDR3, as DNA: TGTGCCAGCAGCCATGCTTTTAGGGACGTCAGCTCCTACAATGAGCAGTTCTTC. Encoded protein: CASSHAFRDVSSYNEQFF. The chain joins TRBV7-8 to TRBJ2-1, with D possibly called TRBD1 or TRBD2 (5 bases each). CDR1 and CDR2 from the germline V gene are SGHVS and FQNEAQ. Trimming removed 5 bases from V and 0 bases from J, with 20 bases in between. The CDR3 is made up of 18 amino acids. The full variable domain, rest sourced from reference TRBV7-8 and TRBJ2-1, is GAGVSQSPRYKVAKRGQDVALRCDPISGHVSLFWYQQALGQGPEFLTYFQNEAQLDKSGLPSDRFFAERPEGSVSTLKIQRTQQEDSAVYLCASSHAFRDVSSYNEQFFGPGTRLTVL.

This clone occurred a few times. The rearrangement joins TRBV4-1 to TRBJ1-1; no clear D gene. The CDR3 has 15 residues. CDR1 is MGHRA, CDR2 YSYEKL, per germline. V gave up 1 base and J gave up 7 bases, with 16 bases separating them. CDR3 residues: CASSQAGRRADEAFF. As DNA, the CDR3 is TGCGCCAGCAGCCAAGCTGGAAGAAGGGCGGATGAAGCTTTCTTT.

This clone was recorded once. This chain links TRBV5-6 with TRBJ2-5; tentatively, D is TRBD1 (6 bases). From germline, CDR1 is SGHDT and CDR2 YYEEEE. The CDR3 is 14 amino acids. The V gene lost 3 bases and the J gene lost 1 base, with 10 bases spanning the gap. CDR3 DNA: TGTGCCAGCAGCTCCCAACAGGGCCAAGAGACCCAGTACTTC. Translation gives CASSSQQGQETQYF.

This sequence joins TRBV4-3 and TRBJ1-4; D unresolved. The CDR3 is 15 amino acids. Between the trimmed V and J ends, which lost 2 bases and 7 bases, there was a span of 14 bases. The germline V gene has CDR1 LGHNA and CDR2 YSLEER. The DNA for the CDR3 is TGCGCCAGCAGCCAATTTTCTCCGGGAGGTGAAAAACTGTTTTTT. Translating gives CASSQFSPGGEKLFF.

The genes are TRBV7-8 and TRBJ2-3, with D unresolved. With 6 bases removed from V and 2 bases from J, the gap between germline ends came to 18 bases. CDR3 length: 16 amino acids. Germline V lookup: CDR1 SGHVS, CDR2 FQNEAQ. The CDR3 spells CASRPSSTEYTDTQYF. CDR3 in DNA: TGTGCCAGCAGACCATCATCCACGGAATACACAGATACGCAGTATTTT.

Here the CDR3 reads CASSVGRETEAFF. In DNA form, the CDR3 reads TGTGCCAGTAGTGTAGGACGTGAGACTGAAGCTTTCTTT. The chain couples TRBV19 to TRBJ1-1; D call uncertain. Germline CDR1 is LNHDA and CDR2 is SQIVND (reference sequence). The V end was cut by 5 bases, the J end by 5 bases, with 12 bases between. The CDR3 extends over 13 amino acids.

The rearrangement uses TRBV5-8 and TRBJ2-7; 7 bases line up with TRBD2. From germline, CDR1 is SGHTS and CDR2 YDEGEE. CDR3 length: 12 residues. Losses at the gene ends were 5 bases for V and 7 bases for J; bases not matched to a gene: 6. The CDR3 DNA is TGTGCCAGCAGGGCGACCGGGGGGGAGCAGTACTTC. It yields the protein CASRATGGEQYF.

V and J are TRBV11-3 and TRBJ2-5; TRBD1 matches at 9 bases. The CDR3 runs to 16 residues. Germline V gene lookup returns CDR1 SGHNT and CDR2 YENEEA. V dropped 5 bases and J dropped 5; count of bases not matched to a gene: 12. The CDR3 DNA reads TGTGCCAGCAGCGCCAGACCTGGACAGGGGAGCGAGACCCAGTACTTC. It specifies CASSARPGQGSETQYF.

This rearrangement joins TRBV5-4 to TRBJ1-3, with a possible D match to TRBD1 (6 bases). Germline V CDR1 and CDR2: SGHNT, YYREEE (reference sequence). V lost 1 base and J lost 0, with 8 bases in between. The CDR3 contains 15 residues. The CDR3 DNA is TGTGCCAGCAGCTTGAGGGGGGGCTCTGGAAACACCATATATTTT. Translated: CASSLRGGSGNTIYF.

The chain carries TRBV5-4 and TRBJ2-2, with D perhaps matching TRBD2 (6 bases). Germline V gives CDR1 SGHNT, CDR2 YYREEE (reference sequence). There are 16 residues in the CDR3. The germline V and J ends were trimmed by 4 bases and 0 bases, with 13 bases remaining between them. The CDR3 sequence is CASSRKPGANTGELFF. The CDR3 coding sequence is TGTGCCAGCAGCAGAAAACCGGGAGCGAACACCGGGGAGCTGTTTTTT.

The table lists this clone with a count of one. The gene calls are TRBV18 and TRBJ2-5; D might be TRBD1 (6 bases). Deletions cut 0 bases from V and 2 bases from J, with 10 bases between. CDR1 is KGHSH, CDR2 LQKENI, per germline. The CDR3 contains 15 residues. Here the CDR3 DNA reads TGTGCCAGCTCACCACCGTGGGGGCGGCAAGAGACCCAGTACTTC. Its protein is CASSPPWGRQETQYF.

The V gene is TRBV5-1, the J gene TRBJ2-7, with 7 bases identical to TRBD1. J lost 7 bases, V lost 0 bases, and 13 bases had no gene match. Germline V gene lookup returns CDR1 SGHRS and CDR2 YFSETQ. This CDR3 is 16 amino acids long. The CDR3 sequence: CASSLAVSGGPGEQYF. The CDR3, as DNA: TGCGCCAGCAGCTTGGCCGTGTCAGGGGGTCCCGGGGAGCAGTACTTC.

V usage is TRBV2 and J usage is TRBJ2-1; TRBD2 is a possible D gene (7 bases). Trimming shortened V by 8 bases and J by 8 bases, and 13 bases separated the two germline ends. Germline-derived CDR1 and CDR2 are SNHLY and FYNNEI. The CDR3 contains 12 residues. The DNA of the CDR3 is TGTGCCAGCGGGGGGGCAAATCATGAGCAGTTCTTC. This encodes CASGGANHEQFF.

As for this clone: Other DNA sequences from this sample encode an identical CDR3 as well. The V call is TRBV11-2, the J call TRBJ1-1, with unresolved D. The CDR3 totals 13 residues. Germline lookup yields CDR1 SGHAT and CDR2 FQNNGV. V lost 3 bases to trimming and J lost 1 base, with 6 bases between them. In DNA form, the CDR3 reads TGTGCCAGCAGCTTTCGGGAGAACACTGAAGCTTTCTTT. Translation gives CASSFRENTEAFF.

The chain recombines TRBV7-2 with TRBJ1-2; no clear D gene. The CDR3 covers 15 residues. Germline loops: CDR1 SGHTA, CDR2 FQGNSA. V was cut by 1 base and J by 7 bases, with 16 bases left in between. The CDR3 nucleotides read TGTGCCAGCAGCTTAGGTTCTCGTGGGGAAAGTGGCTACACCTTC. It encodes CASSLGSRGESGYTF.

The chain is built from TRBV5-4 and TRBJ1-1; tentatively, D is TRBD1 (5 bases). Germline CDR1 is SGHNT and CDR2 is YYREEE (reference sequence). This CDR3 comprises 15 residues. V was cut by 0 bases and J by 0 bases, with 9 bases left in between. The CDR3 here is CASSLAGDLNTEAFF. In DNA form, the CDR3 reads TGTGCCAGCAGCTTGGCTGGGGACTTGAACACTGAAGCTTTCTTT.

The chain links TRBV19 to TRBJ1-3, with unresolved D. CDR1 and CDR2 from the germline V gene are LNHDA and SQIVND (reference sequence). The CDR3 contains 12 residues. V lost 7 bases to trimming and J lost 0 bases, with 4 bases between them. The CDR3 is CASTRSGNTIYF. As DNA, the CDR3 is TGTGCCAGTACACGCTCTGGAAACACCATATATTTT.

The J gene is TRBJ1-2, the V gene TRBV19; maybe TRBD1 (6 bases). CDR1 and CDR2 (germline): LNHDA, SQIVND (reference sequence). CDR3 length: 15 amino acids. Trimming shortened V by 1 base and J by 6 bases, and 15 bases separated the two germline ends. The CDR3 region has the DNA TGTGCCAGTAGTATAGTGTACAGGGAGCGAGATGGCTACACCTTC. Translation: CASSIVYRERDGYTF. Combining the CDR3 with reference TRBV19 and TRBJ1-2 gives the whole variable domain DGGITQSPKYLFRKEGQNVTLSCEQNLNHDAMYWYRQDPGQGLRLIYYSQIVNDFQKGDIAEGYSVSREKKESFPLTVTSAQKNPTAFYLCASSIVYRERDGYTFGSGTRLTVV.